Presented here are 15 T cell receptor beta chains from one specimen sequenced in a study of blood T cell repertoires in COVID-19. The protocol was immunoSEQ multiplex PCR, while the TCRdb copy is restricted to in-frame clones and leaves out a portion. The repertoire holds 320,000 or so clones, with over 75% as singletons. The material sequenced was PBMCs or T cells enriched from blood (not recorded which). The source of these receptors is a woman aged 25 to 39 who had recovered from COVID-19.

The chain carries TRBV25-1 and TRBJ1-2, with TRBD1 identical over 9 bases. Germline V gives CDR1 MGHDK, CDR2 SYGVNS. With 5 bases clipped from V and 2 bases from J, the junction kept 15 bases outside the gene matches. There are 18 residues in the CDR3. Here the CDR3 reads CASSLRGTGRQKNYGYTF. CDR3 coding DNA: TGTGCCAGCAGTCTTCGCGGGACAGGGCGGCAAAAAAACTATGGCTACACCTTC.

V and J are TRBV4-1 and TRBJ2-3; TRBD1 might be the D (6 bases). This CDR3 is 15 amino acids long. Germline V lookup: CDR1 MGHRA, CDR2 YSYEKL. Trimming cost V 7 bases and J 4 bases, with 18 bases left between them. CDR3 coding DNA: TGCGCCAGCACCGTCCGAACAGGGTTTTCAGATACGCAGTATTTT. It is translated as CASTVRTGFSDTQYF.

This rearrangement joins TRBV28 to TRBJ1-1, with a weak D call TRBD1 (5 bases). The CDR3 has 15 amino acids. Trimming cost V 4 bases and J 5 bases, with 17 bases left between them. CDR1 MDHEN and CDR2 SYDVKM come from the germline V gene. The CDR3 nucleotides read TGTGCCAGCAGTTCCCCCACAGGTGGGATGACTGAAGCTTTCTTT. The encoded protein is CASSSPTGGMTEAFF.

This rearrangement joins TRBV6-5 to TRBJ1-1, with TRBD1 matching over 7 bases. Germline trimming cut 5 bases from V and 2 bases from J; bases unmatched to any gene: 8. Germline CDR1 is MNHEY and CDR2 is SVGAGI. The CDR3 extends over 15 amino acids. CDR3 in DNA: TGTGCCAGCAGTCCTCGGGACAGACACAACACTGAAGCTTTCTTT. Its protein product is CASSPRDRHNTEAFF.

The chain joins TRBV24-1 to TRBJ1-2; TRBD1 aligns across 7 bases. From germline, CDR1 is KGHDR and CDR2 SFDVKD. Trimming removed 9 bases from V and 2 bases from J; junction bases left unmatched: 5. The CDR3 sequence is 13 residues long. This chain's CDR3 is CATQKGANYGYTF. CDR3 bases: TGTGCCACCCAGAAGGGGGCAAACTATGGCTACACCTTC.

V and J are TRBV30 and TRBJ2-7, with a possible D match to TRBD1 (6 bases). Germline V gene data show CDR1 as GTSNPN and CDR2 as SVGIG (reference sequence). Trimming cost V 2 bases and J 4 bases, with 6 bases left between them. The CDR3 spans 11 residues. The CDR3 coding sequence is TGTGCCTGGAGTAGGGGGTACGAGCAGTACTTC. As protein: CAWSRGYEQYF.

This clone has only one observation. The chain carries TRBV30 and TRBJ1-1; 7 bases line up with TRBD1. CDR3 length equals 12 residues. CDR1 and CDR2 (germline): GTSNPN, SVGIG (reference sequence). V lost 3 bases, J lost 5 bases, and 3 bases stayed unmatched. The CDR3 loop is CAWRQGRTEAFF. CDR3 bases: TGTGCCTGGAGACAGGGGCGGACTGAAGCTTTCTTT.

This clone was detected only a few times. The chain is built from TRBV5-5 and TRBJ2-2; a weak D match, TRBD1 (5 bases). Germline V CDR1 and CDR2: SGHKS, YYEKEE (reference sequence). This CDR3 spans 13 amino acids. Trimming stripped 4 bases from V and 7 bases from J, with 11 bases between. Written as DNA, the CDR3 is TGTGCCAGCAGCGTACCAGGGTACGGGGAGCTGTTTTTT. The encoded protein is CASSVPGYGELFF.

V is TRBV12-3 or TRBV12-4 and J is TRBJ1-1, with D tentatively TRBD1 (6 bases). This CDR3 is 13 amino acids long. Trimming removed 10 bases from V and 4 bases from J, with 16 bases in between. The CDR3 here is CATVQAGVTEAFF. DNA of the CDR3: TGTGCCACAGTTCAGGCAGGGGTCACTGAAGCTTTCTTT.

V and J are TRBV12-3 or TRBV12-4 and TRBJ2-1; tentatively, D is TRBD2 (6 bases). CDR3 length equals 13 residues. Trimming left V 1 base short and J 8 bases short, with 9 bases between. CDR3: CASSLGASDEQFF. Written as DNA, the CDR3 is TGTGCCAGCAGTTTAGGGGCTAGCGATGAGCAGTTCTTC.

This clone appeared a single time. The V call is TRBV5-1, the J call TRBJ1-1; TRBD1 matches at 8 bases. Germline values: CDR1 SGHRS, CDR2 YFSETQ. The V and J ends lost 5 bases and 0 bases, in that order; junction bases with no gene match: 3. The CDR3 has 14 residues. CDR3: CASRSGGMNTEAFF. CDR3 in DNA: TGCGCCAGCAGGTCAGGGGGCATGAACACTGAAGCTTTCTTT.

V gene TRBV18 combines with J gene TRBJ2-7, with 10 bases identical to TRBD1. V lost 1 base and J lost 6; bases outside the gene matches: 0. This CDR3 spans 13 amino acids. The germline CDR1 and CDR2 sequences are KGHSH and LQKENI. The CDR3 sequence is CASSPRDRGEQYF. The CDR3 DNA sequence: TGTGCCAGCTCACCACGGGACAGGGGCGAGCAGTACTTC. The whole variable domain, remainder taken from reference TRBV18 and TRBJ2-7, is NAGVMQNPRHLVRRRGQEARLRCSPMKGHSHVYWYRQLPEEGLKFMVYLQKENIIDESGMPKERFSAEFPKEGPSILRIQQVVRGDSAAYFCASSPRDRGEQYFGPGTRLTVT.

This clone has only one observation. The genes are TRBV25-1 and TRBJ2-2; 10 nucleotides align to TRBD1. CDR3 length equals 16 residues. The germline V gene encodes CDR1 MGHDK and CDR2 SYGVNS. The V and J ends lost 6 bases and 5 bases, in that order; junction bases with no gene match: 9. CDR3 sequence (DNA): TGTGCCAGCAGGTCGACAGGGGGCGCGTTAACCGGGGAGCTGTTTTTT. It yields the protein CASRSTGGALTGELFF.

This chain connects TRBV4-2 to TRBJ2-3, with TRBD2 identical over 10 bases. J was trimmed by 3 bases and V by 2 bases; bases with no gene match: 5. The CDR3 sequence is 16 residues long. Looked up from germline, CDR1 is LGHNA and CDR2 is YNFKEQ. The DNA of the CDR3 is TGTGCCAGCAGCCAAAATCTAGCGGGGGTGACAGATACGCAGTATTTT. Amino acid sequence: CASSQNLAGVTDTQYF.

The J gene is TRBJ2-4, the V gene TRBV6-2 or TRBV6-3; possibly TRBD2 for D (6 bases). V was shortened by 4 bases and J by 6 bases, with 10 bases between the two germline ends. The CDR3 is 13 amino acids. Germline V CDR1 and CDR2: MNHEY, SVGEGT. In nucleotides, the CDR3 is TGTGCCAGCAGTTCAGGGCGGGGAAACATTCAGTACTTC. Protein sequence: CASSSGRGNIQYF.